One sample yielded the 18 T cell receptor beta chains listed below, sequenced in a study of T-cell reconstitution after alpha-beta-depleted transplantation in children. Preparing the TCRbeta library involved the use of unique molecular identifiers. TCRdb redid the calling of the PCR reads with MiXCR, one entry per CDR3 protein. The sample has approximately 80,000 distinct CDR3 sequences; 14% are singletons. Sequences were derived from PBMCs, mostly from graft donor cells, sampled 180 days after TCRalphabeta/CD19-depleted stem cell transplant. All receptors come from a male patient aged 2-15 years who had a stem cell transplant for acute lymphoblastic leukemia, so the T cells may come from the graft donor.

The chain employs TRBV24-1 and TRBJ2-3, with D possibly being TRBD2 (6 bases). The CDR3 has 16 amino acids. V was clipped by 1 base and J by 5 bases, with 15 bases between them. From germline, CDR1 is KGHDR and CDR2 SFDVKD. CDR3 amino acids: CATSDFPRGGGDTQYF. DNA of the CDR3: TGTGCCACCAGTGATTTTCCTCGGGGAGGAGGAGATACGCAGTATTTT.

The chain recombines TRBV12-3 or TRBV12-4 with TRBJ2-1; D not certain. Trimming cost V 2 bases and J 5 bases, with 4 bases left between them. This CDR3 is 12 amino acids long. The CDR3 nucleotides are TGTGCCAGCAGTTTAATGGACAATGAGCAGTTCTTC. Translating it yields CASSLMDNEQFF.

The chain combines TRBV18 with TRBJ1-5; no reliable D call. V lost 3 bases, J lost 3 bases, and 18 bases lay in between. The V gene's germline CDR1 is KGHSH and CDR2 LQKENI. The CDR3 has 17 residues. DNA for the CDR3: TGTGCCAGCTCACCGCCTGCGGGGTTAGGTTTCAATCAGCCCCAGCATTTT. This codes for CASSPPAGLGFNQPQHF.

This clonotype was seen a few times. This chain connects TRBV7-8 to TRBJ2-7; 9 bases agree with TRBD2. J gave up 6 bases and V 1 base, and 4 bases lay outside the gene matches. Germline lookup yields CDR1 SGHVS and CDR2 FQNEAQ. The CDR3 sequence is 14 residues long. The CDR3 sequence is CASSLGGREGEQYF. CDR3 sequence (DNA): TGTGCCAGCAGCTTAGGCGGGAGGGAGGGCGAGCAGTACTTC.

There are a few counts of this clonotype. V usage is TRBV7-2 and J usage is TRBJ1-3; D gene unclear. Trimming shortened V by 4 bases and J by 9 bases, and 10 bases separated the two germline ends. Germline V gene sequence: CDR1 SGHTA, CDR2 FQGNSA. This CDR3 region has 12 residues. In DNA, the CDR3 is TGTGCCAGCAGCTCCTTGAAGGGCACCATATATTTT. This gives the protein CASSSLKGTIYF.

This clonotype appeared many times. The chain employs TRBV4-3 and TRBJ2-7; no definite D call. Germline V gives CDR1 LGHNA, CDR2 YSLEER. Trimming stripped 1 base from V and 4 bases from J, with 8 bases between. This CDR3 is 13 amino acids long. CDR3 residues: CASSQVYGYEQYF. For the CDR3, the DNA is TGCGCCAGCAGCCAAGTCTATGGGTACGAGCAGTACTTC.

This clonotype was counted at least ten times. V gene TRBV5-1 combines with J gene TRBJ2-7; D unclear. The CDR3 runs 12 residues. V was cut by 1 base and J by 1 base, with 3 bases left in between. Per germline, CDR1 SGHRS and CDR2 YFSETQ. The CDR3 is CASSLRSYEQYF. The DNA of the CDR3 is TGCGCCAGCAGCTTGAGGTCCTACGAGCAGTACTTC.

The rearrangement links TRBV25-1 to TRBJ1-5; D is perhaps TRBD1 (5 bases). V was clipped by 4 bases and J by 6 bases, with 13 bases between them. Germline lookup yields CDR1 MGHDK and CDR2 SYGVNS. The CDR3 has 14 amino acids. The CDR3 loop is CASSGLGEGQPQHF. The CDR3 bases are TGTGCCAGCAGTGGGTTAGGGGAGGGTCAGCCCCAGCATTTT.

The rearrangement uses TRBV5-6 and TRBJ2-5, with 8 bases fitting TRBD1. The CDR3 totals 14 residues. Looked up from germline, CDR1 is SGHDT and CDR2 is YYEEEE. The trim removed 2 bases at V and 3 bases at J, leaving 3 bases unmatched. The CDR3 spells CASSLQGVEETQYF. DNA for the CDR3: TGTGCCAGCAGCTTACAGGGGGTGGAAGAGACCCAGTACTTC.

The rearrangement joins TRBV27 to TRBJ2-5, with 8 bases identical to TRBD2. The CDR3 runs to 15 residues. V was clipped by 7 bases and J by 2 bases; unmatched bases: 9. Germline V gene sequence: CDR1 MNHEY, CDR2 SMNVEV (reference sequence). The CDR3 coding sequence is TGTGCCAGCAAGAGGATAGCGGGACTACAAGAGACCCAGTACTTC. The encoded protein is CASKRIAGLQETQYF.

This clonotype has more than one count but fewer than ten. The chain carries TRBV20-1 and TRBJ1-1; TRBD1 aligns across 7 bases. CDR1 and CDR2 from the germline V gene are DFQATT and SNEGSKA (reference sequence). J lost 3 bases, V lost 5 bases, and 3 bases had no gene match. This CDR3 has 12 amino acids. The CDR3 DNA is TGCAGTGCTCGACAGGGAGACACTGAAGCTTTCTTT. Translation gives CSARQGDTEAFF.

The chain couples TRBV11-2 to TRBJ2-7; TRBD2 matches at 8 bases. This CDR3 contains 14 residues. After removal of 5 bases from V and 7 bases from J, the junction contained 10 bases not matched to a gene. Germline CDR1 SGHAT, CDR2 FQNNGV. Written as DNA, the CDR3 is TGTGCCAGCAGCGCCGGCAGCGGGAGATTGGAGCAGTACTTC. Encoded protein: CASSAGSGRLEQYF.

Worth noting for this clonotype: One end of the junction is discordant with germline, which a read error may explain. J is TRBJ2-5 and V is TRBV27, with TRBD2 identical over 15 bases. The CDR3 sequence is 15 residues long. CDR1 MNHEY and CDR2 SMNVEV come from the germline V gene (reference sequence). The CDR3 DNA sequence: TGTGCCAGCAGTCGGACTAGCGGGAGGGCCGGGACCCAGTCCTTC. Translating gives CASSRTSGRAGTQSF.

In its sample, this clonotype was seen many times. The CDR3 DNA follows: TGCGCCAGCAGCTTGGCGGCAGGCTCTGGAAACACCATATATTTT. Protein: CASSLAAGSGNTIYF. J is TRBJ1-3 and V is TRBV5-1; D not certain. Per germline, CDR1 SGHRS and CDR2 YFSETQ. This CDR3 has 15 residues. Trimming stripped 0 bases from V and 0 bases from J, with 7 bases between.

This clonotype showed up just a few times. The chain carries TRBV4-3 and TRBJ2-5; D gene ambiguous. This CDR3 comprises 12 residues. V lost 0 bases and J lost 6, with 5 bases in between. From germline, CDR1 is LGHNA and CDR2 YSLEER. The CDR3 loop reads CASSQDGQTQYF. CDR3 DNA: TGCGCCAGCAGCCAAGATGGCCAGACCCAGTACTTC.

This chain uses TRBV12-3 or TRBV12-4 with TRBJ1-5; TRBD1 matches at 7 bases. Unmatched junction bases numbered 5, after V lost 1 base and J lost 2 bases. The CDR3 runs to 16 residues. The CDR3 is CASSLGTGRGNQPQHF. CDR3 DNA sequence: TGTGCCAGCAGTTTAGGGACAGGCCGAGGCAATCAGCCCCAGCATTTT.

The CDR3 DNA reads as TGTGCCAGCAGCCCTCGGTACTTCAGGGGCGCTACGGATGGCTACACCTTC. It translates to CASSPRYFRGATDGYTF. V usage is TRBV4-2 and J usage is TRBJ1-2; a weak D match, TRBD1 (6 bases). V lost 4 bases and J lost 6, with 24 bases in between. Germline CDR1 is LGHNA and CDR2 is YNFKEQ. CDR3 length: 17 amino acids.

In this sample, this clonotype turned up a few times. The rearrangement uses TRBV28 and TRBJ1-1, with D uncertain. Germline V gives CDR1 MDHEN, CDR2 SYDVKM. The CDR3 is made up of 15 amino acids. V was trimmed by 2 bases and J by 4 bases, leaving 14 bases between them. CDR3 in amino acids: CASSLGPALATEAFF. The CDR3 nucleotides read TGTGCCAGCAGTTTAGGGCCCGCCTTGGCCACTGAAGCTTTCTTT.